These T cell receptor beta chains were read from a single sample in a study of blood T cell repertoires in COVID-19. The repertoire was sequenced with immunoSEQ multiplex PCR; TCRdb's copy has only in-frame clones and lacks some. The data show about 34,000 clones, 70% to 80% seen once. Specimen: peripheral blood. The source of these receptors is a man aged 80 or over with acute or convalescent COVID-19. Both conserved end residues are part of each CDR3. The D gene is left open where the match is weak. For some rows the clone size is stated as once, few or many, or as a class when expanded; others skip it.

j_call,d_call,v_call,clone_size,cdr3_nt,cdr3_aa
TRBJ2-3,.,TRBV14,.,TGTGCCAGCAGCATCCGGGGGGCCAATAAAGATACGCAGTATTTT,CASSIRGANKDTQYF
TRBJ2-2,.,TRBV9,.,TGTGCCAGCAGCGAACACCCGGGGACCGGGGAGCTGTTTTTT,CASSEHPGTGELFF
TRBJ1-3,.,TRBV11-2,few,TGTGCCAGCAGCCCCGGCAGGGCTGGAAACACCATATATTTT,CASSPGRAGNTIYF
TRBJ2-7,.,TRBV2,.,TGTGCCAGCAGTTATTCCGAGCAGTACTTC,CASSYSEQYF
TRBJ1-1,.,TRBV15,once,TGTGCCACCAGCAGAGATGTAAGAAGGGGGTTGAGGACTGAAGCTTTCTTT,CATSRDVRRGLRTEAFF
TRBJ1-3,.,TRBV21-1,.,TGTGCCAGCAGCAAAGGGACAGGGCTCTCTGGAAACACCATATATTTT,CASSKGTGLSGNTIYF
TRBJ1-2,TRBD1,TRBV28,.,TGTGCCAGCAGTCAACCGGGACAGGCCGCTGGCTACACCTTC,CASSQPGQAAGYTF
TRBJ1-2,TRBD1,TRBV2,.,TGTGCCAGCAGTGAAATGGGACAGGGGGCTGCTGGCTACACCTTC,CASSEMGQGAAGYTF
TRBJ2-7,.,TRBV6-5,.,TGTGCCAGCAGTCCACTGTCAGGTAGCTCCTACGAGCAGTACTTC,CASSPLSGSSYEQYF
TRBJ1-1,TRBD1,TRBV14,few,TGTGCCAGCAGCCACGGGTATACAGGGGGCGTCACTGAAGCTTTCTTT,CASSHGYTGGVTEAFF
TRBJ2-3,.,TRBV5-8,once,TGTGCCAGCAGCGCCGACAGGCTAGGGCCAGATACGCAGTATTTT,CASSADRLGPDTQYF